What follows describes a single T cell receptor (beta chain). The data were taken from a study of shared clonotypes between healthy human individuals. In the study overall: Serving as donors were two women and three men, whose ages spanned 18 to 49. Three CD4 naive, three CD4 memory, two CD8 naive and one CD8 memory plate were used per donor.

The assay was immunoSEQ multiplex PCR, and TCRdb's table has in-frame clones only and misses some. The table records 2 million to 2.5 million clones, 85% to 95% of them present only once. The V gene's germline CDR1 is SGHVS and CDR2 FNYEAQ. This CDR3 has 13 residues. V was cut by 1 base and J by 6 bases, with 6 bases left in between. The origin of this receptor is a man aged 18 to 29 in good health. Input material: naive CD4+ T cells sorted from blood. The subset: CD45RA+ positively selected. The chain recombines TRBV7-6 with TRBJ2-2; the D call may be TRBD1 or TRBD2 (5 bases each). CDR3 amino acids: CASSLVGAGELFF. The CDR3 coding sequence is TGTGCCAGCAGCTTAGTGGGGGCCGGGGAGCTGTTTTTT.